This passage covers 10 T cell receptor beta chains from one sample sequenced in a study of CD8+ T cells in alopecia areata. As the sequencing template, cDNA was produced by extracting RNA and reverse transcribing it. Here immunoSEQ multiplex PCR was the method, and the copy in TCRdb shows in-frame clones only, minus some. The sample contains 140,000 to 150,000 clones, roughly half of which appear only once. The sample in question was CD4+ T cells sorted from blood, obtained at week 0. The receptors shown here come from a human donor with alopecia areata.

The chain has TRBV4-1 and TRBJ2-5; D call uncertain. CDR3 length: 14 amino acids. V was pared by 1 base and J by 4 bases, with 10 bases between. The germline gives CDR1 MGHRA, CDR2 YSYEKL. CDR3 sequence: CASSQARTSETQYF. CDR3 nucleotides: TGCGCCAGCAGCCAAGCGCGCACGTCAGAGACCCAGTACTTC.

In this sample, this clone turned up many times. The chain is built from TRBV7-3 and TRBJ2-3; D not certain. Trimming removed 3 bases from V and 4 bases from J, with 8 bases in between. CDR3 length: 13 residues. Germline CDR1 SGHTA, CDR2 FQGTGA. DNA for the CDR3: TGTGCCAGCAGCTTCGGAATACCAGATACGCAGTATTTT. This codes for CASSFGIPDTQYF.

The rearrangement uses TRBV15 and TRBJ1-2; the D is unclear. V gave up 5 bases and J gave up 5 bases, with 18 bases separating them. Germline loops: CDR1 LNHNV, CDR2 YYDKDF (reference sequence). The CDR3 has 15 amino acids. CDR3 nucleotide sequence: TGTGCCACCAGCCCAGACGGGAGAACCGTATATGGCTACACCTTC. Amino acid sequence: CATSPDGRTVYGYTF.

V usage is TRBV7-2 and J usage is TRBJ2-7, with 8 positions matching TRBD2. Germline V gene lookup returns CDR1 SGHTA and CDR2 FQGNSA. Trimming took 4 bases from V and 2 from J; bases not matched to a gene: 1. The CDR3 length is 13 residues. CDR3: CASSSLAAYEQYF. DNA for the CDR3: TGTGCCAGCAGCTCACTAGCGGCCTACGAGCAGTACTTC.

This clone appeared a few times. This chain uses TRBV2 with TRBJ2-5; 7 bases fit TRBD2. The CDR3 covers 12 residues. Germline V gene data show CDR1 as SNHLY and CDR2 as FYNNEI. V lost 8 bases and J lost 5; bases outside the gene matches: 5. Here the CDR3 reads CASAREEETQYF. The DNA of the CDR3 is TGTGCCAGCGCCCGGGAGGAGGAGACCCAGTACTTC.

This chain's CDR3 is CASSLGGTGDTEAFF. DNA of the CDR3: TGTGCCAGCAGCTTAGGAGGGACAGGGGACACTGAAGCTTTCTTT. This chain uses TRBV7-2 with TRBJ1-1; 10 nucleotides line up with TRBD1. The ends lost 1 base at V and 3 bases at J; junction bases unmatched: 2. The CDR3 covers 15 residues. The germline V gene has CDR1 SGHTA and CDR2 FQGNSA.

The chain is built from TRBV7-2 and TRBJ2-5; TRBD1 agrees at 7 bases. Germline V gene lookup returns CDR1 SGHTA and CDR2 FQGNSA. V dropped 1 base and J dropped 4; count of bases not matched to a gene: 6. The length of the CDR3 is 15 residues. CDR3 DNA: TGTGCCAGCAGCTTAGATGGACAGGATATAGAGACCCAGTACTTC. As protein: CASSLDGQDIETQYF.

V usage is TRBV27 and J usage is TRBJ2-1; D may be TRBD2 (6 bases). Per germline, CDR1 MNHEY and CDR2 SMNVEV (reference sequence). With 6 bases removed from V and 9 bases from J, the gap between germline ends came to 12 bases. The CDR3 sequence is 12 residues long. The CDR3 sequence is CASSRDFGEQFF. The CDR3 DNA reads as TGTGCCAGCAGCCGGGACTTTGGTGAGCAGTTCTTC.

This clone was seen more than once but under ten times. The chain employs TRBV4-1 and TRBJ2-3; D is tentatively TRBD1 or TRBD2 (5 bases each). The ends were cut back, 5 bases at V and 1 base at J, with 22 bases in the middle. Germline CDR1 and CDR2: MGHRA and YSYEKL. This CDR3 has 18 amino acids. CDR3 amino acids: CASSGELTALGGTDTQYF. The CDR3 nucleotides are TGCGCCAGCAGCGGAGAGCTTACCGCCTTGGGGGGCACAGATACGCAGTATTTT.

The chain is built from TRBV7-6 and TRBJ2-5; D is unresolved. This CDR3 has 11 amino acids. Trimming shortened V by 5 bases and J by 1 base, and 2 bases separated the two germline ends. Per the germline V gene, CDR1 is SGHVS and CDR2 is FNYEAQ. CDR3 region: CASSAQETQYF. DNA of the CDR3: TGTGCCAGCAGCGCCCAAGAGACCCAGTACTTC.